This TCR beta chain emerged from a study of control samples from healthy donors and cancer patients. Looked up from germline, CDR1 is SQVTM and CDR2 is ANQGSEA. Between the trimmed V and J ends, which lost 7 bases and 8 bases, there was a span of 14 bases. The CDR3 length is 11 residues. Some clones are missing from TCRdb's copy, which holds only in-frame ones; the method was immunoSEQ multiplex PCR. The table shows roughly 170,000 clones, with roughly 88% occurring only once. The chain joins TRBV29-1 to TRBJ1-1, with D possibly TRBD1 on 5 matching bases. This sequence was found in a woman younger than 45 in good health. The material sequenced was blood. The CDR3: CSAGTGYEAFF. The CDR3 DNA reads TGCAGCGCCGGGACGGGGTACGAAGCTTTCTTT.